A selection of T cell receptor beta chains follows, all from one sample in a study of shared T cell receptors in the human thymus. The protocol was immunoSEQ multiplex PCR, while the TCRdb copy is restricted to in-frame clones and leaves out a portion. The sample holds around 730,000 clones, 70% to 90% seen once. This sample was also put to use in a study of human thymus T cells.

Sample: thymocytes. These receptors were taken from a girl under three years old with a congenital heart defect. CDR3s include the opening cysteine and the closing phenylalanine or tryptophan. Fields, in order: clone size, V gene, J gene, D gene, CDR3 protein, CDR3 DNA. The D gene is left open where the match is weak. Some rows mark clone size as missing; the rest say once, few, many or name a class of expanded clone.

NA	TRBV7-8	TRBJ1-1	NA	CASSPIVGTEAFF	TGTGCCAGCAGCCCCATTGTCGGGACTGAGGCTTTCTTT
NA	TRBV4-1	TRBJ1-5	TRBD1	CASSQPTGTVSNQPQHF	TGCGCCAGCAGCCAGCCAACCGGGACAGTTAGCAATCAGCCCCAGCATTTT
NA	TRBV10-3	TRBJ1-3	NA	CAISEWLDSGNTIYF	TGTGCCATCAGTGAGTGGTTAGACTCTGGAAACACCATATATTTT
NA	TRBV2	TRBJ1-5	TRBD1	CASREGTGSQPQHF	TGTGCCAGCAGGGAGGGGACAGGGTCACAGCCCCAGCATTTT
NA	TRBV25-1	TRBJ2-4	NA	CASSGQVPEKNIQYF	TGTGCCAGCAGTGGGCAGGTACCCGAGAAAAACATTCAGTACTTC
NA	TRBV5-6	TRBJ1-4	TRBD1	CASSLAGDRGCEKLFF	TGTGCCAGCAGCTTGGCCGGGGACAGGGGTTGCGAAAAACTGTTTTTT
once	TRBV28	TRBJ1-3	NA	CASRPSRGNTIYF	TGTGCCAGCAGGCCCAGTCGAGGAAACACCATATATTTT
once	TRBV28	TRBJ1-4	NA	CASSSGEKLFF	TGTGCCAGCAGTTCGGGGGAAAAACTGTTTTTT
NA	TRBV6-5	TRBJ1-2	NA	CASSPPRGNGGYTF	TGTGCCAGCAGCCCTCCCCGGGGGAATGGGGGCTACACCTTC
NA	TRBV7-9	TRBJ1-5	NA	CASSLGGGLQPQHF	TGTGCCAGCAGCTTAGGGGGAGGGCTCCAGCCCCAGCATTTT
NA	TRBV14	TRBJ2-5	TRBD2	CASSQGVGRGRETQYF	TGTGCCAGCAGCCAAGGCGTGGGGAGGGGACGAGAGACCCAGTACTTC
NA	TRBV5-6	TRBJ1-1	NA	CASSWGGAEAFF	TGTGCCAGCAGCTGGGGGGGGGCTGAAGCTTTCTTT
NA	TRBV5-1	TRBJ2-6	TRBD2	CASSWTLAGKTSGANVLTF	TGCGCCAGCAGCTGGACACTAGCGGGGAAAACCTCTGGGGCCAACGTCCTGACTTTC
NA	TRBV6-6	TRBJ2-3	TRBD1	CASRNRDRTSTDTQYF	TGTGCCAGCAGGAACCGGGACAGGACTAGCACAGATACGCAGTATTTT
NA	TRBV7-8	TRBJ1-6	TRBD1	CASSSTGAYNSPLHF	TGTGCCAGCAGCTCGACAGGGGCCTATAATTCACCCCTCCACTTT
NA	TRBV12-5	TRBJ2-7	NA	CASGLVPQSYEQYF	TGTGCTAGTGGTTTGGTACCCCAGTCCTACGAGCAGTACTTC
NA	TRBV19	TRBJ2-1	NA	CASSTNRGRAPYNEQFF	TGTGCCAGTAGTACCAACAGGGGGAGGGCCCCTTACAATGAGCAGTTCTTC
NA	TRBV6-5	TRBJ1-1	TRBD1	CASSKTGRTTEAFF	TGTGCCAGCAGCAAGACAGGGCGTACCACTGAAGCTTTCTTT
NA	TRBV12-5	TRBJ1-3	TRBD1	CASGLAGGDRGSGNTIYF	TGTGCTAGTGGTTTGGCCGGTGGGGACAGGGGATCTGGAAACACCATATATTTT
NA	TRBV11-2	TRBJ1-2	TRBD1	CASRRTGDNYGYTF	TGTGCCAGCAGACGCACAGGGGATAACTATGGCTACACCTTC
NA	TRBV27	TRBJ1-2	TRBD1	CASSLTRTGGYGYTF	TGTGCCAGCAGTCTAACAAGGACAGGGGGCTATGGCTACACCTTC
NA	TRBV9	TRBJ1-1	NA	CASSVNPRANTEAFF	TGTGCCAGCAGCGTAAATCCGAGGGCGAACACTGAAGCTTTCTTT
NA	TRBV6-5	TRBJ2-5	NA	CASSPGRGGTQYF	TGTGCCAGCAGTCCCGGAAGGGGAGGAACCCAGTACTTC
NA	TRBV19	TRBJ2-7	NA	CASSKGGVYEQYF	TGTGCCAGTAGTAAAGGGGGTGTCTACGAGCAGTACTTC
NA	TRBV18	TRBJ2-7	TRBD1	CASSRRGQTYEQYF	TGTGCCAGCTCACGCCGGGGACAGACTTACGAGCAGTACTTC
NA	TRBV4-3	TRBJ1-1	NA	CASSQDGRENTEAFF	TGCGCCAGCAGCCAAGATGGGAGGGAGAACACTGAAGCTTTCTTT
NA	TRBV28	TRBJ1-6	NA	CASSPQGGISPLHF	TGTGCCAGCAGCCCACAGGGCGGCATTTCACCCCTCCACTTT
NA	TRBV5-1	TRBJ1-2	TRBD1	CASSLSGGNYGYTF	TGCGCCAGCAGCCTCTCAGGGGGAAACTATGGCTACACCTTC
NA	TRBV7-2	TRBJ2-3	NA	CASSGHDSTDTQYF	TGTGCCAGCAGCGGACACGATAGCACAGATACGCAGTATTTT
once	TRBV5-1	TRBJ2-7	NA	CASSLSRGDRYEQYF	TGCGCCAGCAGCTTGAGCAGGGGGGACCGATACGAGCAGTACTTC
NA	TRBV7-9	TRBJ2-7	NA	CASSLGDTVSYEQYF	TGTGCCAGCAGCTTGGGGGACACGGTTTCCTACGAGCAGTACTTC
few	TRBV5-1	TRBJ2-3	TRBD1	CASSYSNRDSITDTQYF	TGCGCCAGCAGCTATTCTAACCGGGACAGTATCACAGATACGCAGTATTTT
NA	TRBV19	TRBJ1-1	NA	CASKGREKGDTEAFF	TGTGCCAGTAAGGGAAGGGAAAAGGGGGACACTGAAGCTTTCTTT
NA	TRBV5-4	TRBJ2-2	TRBD2	CASSLSTSGGWNTGELFF	TGTGCCAGCAGCTTGTCGACTAGCGGGGGTTGGAACACCGGGGAGCTGTTTTTT
NA	TRBV5-4	TRBJ1-1	NA	CASSLRQAFMNTEAFF	TGTGCCAGCAGCTTACGGCAGGCCTTCATGAACACTGAAGCTTTCTTT
NA	TRBV5-6	TRBJ1-1	NA	CASSLAGDCRF	TGTGCCAGCAGCTTGGCCGGGGACTGCCGATTT
NA	TRBV9	TRBJ1-3	NA	CASSVSSSSGNTIYF	TGTGCCAGCAGCGTAAGCTCGAGCTCTGGAAACACCATATATTTT
NA	TRBV27	TRBJ2-3	TRBD2	CASSERGLAGGRGTDTQYF	TGTGCCAGCAGCGAAAGAGGACTAGCGGGGGGGCGGGGCACAGATACGCAGTATTTT
NA	TRBV6-1	TRBJ2-2	NA	CATNDGSGELGELFF	TGTGCCACTAACGACGGGTCAGGGGAACTGGGGGAGCTGTTTTTT
NA	TRBV4-3	TRBJ2-6	NA	CASSPIVGANVLTF	TGCGCCAGCAGCCCCATAGTGGGGGCCAACGTCCTGACTTTC
few	TRBV15	TRBJ1-1	NA	CATSREGRAANTEAFF	TGTGCCACCAGCAGAGAGGGCCGAGCCGCGAACACTGAAGCTTTCTTT
NA	TRBV12-5	TRBJ1-1	TRBD1	CASGLSYPGTGMETEAFF	TGTGCTAGTGGTTTGTCCTATCCCGGGACAGGGATGGAGACTGAAGCTTTCTTT
NA	TRBV6-5	TRBJ1-3	TRBD1	CASRNLRDRGNTIYF	TGTGCCAGCAGAAACCTCCGGGACAGGGGAAACACCATATATTTT
once	TRBV6-1	TRBJ2-5	NA	CASSEAGRETQYF	TGTGCCAGCAGTGAAGCGGGGCGGGAGACCCAGTACTTC
NA	TRBV5-1	TRBJ1-2	NA	CASSLVGYGYTF	TGCGCCAGCAGCTTGGTCGGGTATGGCTACACCTTC
NA	TRBV6-5	TRBJ2-1	NA	CASSYQIDRHNNEQFF	TGTGCCAGCAGTTACCAAATAGACAGGCACAACAATGAGCAGTTCTTC
once	TRBV5-4	TRBJ2-5	TRBD2	CASRPSGGPQETQYF	TGTGCCAGCAGGCCTAGCGGGGGGCCGCAAGAGACCCAGTACTTC
NA	TRBV5-1	TRBJ1-6	NA	CASSLETESNSPLHF	TGCGCCAGCAGCTTGGAAACAGAGAGCAATTCACCCCTCCACTTT
NA	TRBV7-9	TRBJ2-5	NA	CASSLPSLVQETQYF	TGTGCCAGCAGCTTACCCTCACTAGTACAAGAGACCCAGTACTTC
NA	TRBV4-1	TRBJ1-2	NA	CASSQDRGSWYGYTF	TGCGCCAGCAGCCAAGATAGGGGGTCGTGGTATGGCTACACCTTC
NA	TRBV5-1	TRBJ1-1	NA	CASSLAAWTSSNTEAFF	TGCGCCAGCAGCTTGGCCGCGTGGACAAGTTCGAACACTGAAGCTTTCTTT
NA	TRBV28	TRBJ2-7	TRBD2	CASSHPTSGVPNSSYEQYF	TGTGCCAGCAGCCACCCGACTAGCGGGGTTCCAAATAGCTCCTACGAGCAGTACTTC
few	TRBV5-6	TRBJ1-1	NA	CASSSPSDRNTEAFF	TGTGCCAGCAGCTCTCCTTCGGACAGGAACACTGAAGCTTTCTTT
NA	TRBV6-1	TRBJ2-7	NA	CASRTVRTPYEQYF	TGTGCCAGCAGGACAGTCCGTACACCCTACGAGCAGTACTTC
NA	TRBV6-5	TRBJ1-1	TRBD1	CASSYSDRDTEAFF	TGTGCCAGCAGTTACTCGGACAGGGACACTGAAGCTTTCTTT